This T cell receptor beta chain derives from a study of cytomegalovirus exposure and HLA in healthy donors. Germline CDR1 MNHNY, CDR2 SVGAGI (reference sequence). CDR3 size: 13 residues. V was clipped by 10 bases and J by 8 bases; unmatched bases: 9. PCR was performed using 60 Vbeta and 13 Jbeta primers. Assay: immunoSEQ multiplex PCR; the TCRdb copy retains only in-frame clones and omits some. The sample lists some 120,000 clones; about 16% were seen once. Of note for this clone: Its antigen is currently unknown.

The study's findings and limits: Rare TCR sequences dominated, though some public TCRs recurred in many donors.

The source is a young woman in good health and CMV-seronegative. The sample comprised PBMCs. The chain is built from TRBV6-6 and TRBJ1-4; 8 bases fit TRBD1. CDR3 in DNA: TGTGCCACCTCGACAGGGGTGGAGGAAAAACTGTTTTTT. Protein product: CATSTGVEEKLFF.